This T cell receptor (beta chain) was recorded in a study of T cells in Graves' hyperthyroidism and ophthalmopathy. Findings of the study overall: Researchers report that a 13 V-J model separated ophthalmopathy from stable hyperthyroidism.

Germline loops: CDR1 SGHTA, CDR2 FQGNSA. CDR3 size: 17 residues. V shed 6 bases and J 2 bases; nucleotides not matched to a gene: 11. On this clonotype itself: As yet, its antigen is unknown.

The investigators amplified TCR beta CDR3 regions from RNA transcripts. The TCR CDR3 first-round RT-PCR relied on the HTBI primer set. TCRdb fed the multiplex PCR reads into MiXCR, producing one record per CDR3 protein. This sample has about 200,000 distinct CDR3 sequences, with roughly 18% found just once. No ophthalmopathy progression within 18 months constituted stable Graves' hyperthyroidism. It was uncontrolled infection, other autoimmune disease, pregnancy or lactation that excluded patients. PBMCs were obtained from approximately 9.2 ml fresh peripheral blood. Sequenced: blood. The clonotype was recovered from a man aged 35 to 55 with Graves' hyperthyroidism. This sequence joins TRBV7-2 and TRBJ2-7; TRBD1 matches 12 bases. The CDR3 reads CASRPGTGGSKAYEQYF. CDR3 nucleotides: TGTGCCAGCAGGCCCGGGACAGGGGGCTCAAAGGCCTACGAGCAGTACTTC.